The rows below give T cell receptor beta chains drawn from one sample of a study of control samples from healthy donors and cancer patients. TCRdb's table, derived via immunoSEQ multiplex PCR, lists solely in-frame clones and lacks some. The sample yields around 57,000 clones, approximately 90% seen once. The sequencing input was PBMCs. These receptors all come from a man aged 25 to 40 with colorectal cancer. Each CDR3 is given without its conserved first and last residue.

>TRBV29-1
SVEADRLKGAF
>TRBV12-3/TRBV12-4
ASEEGSNQPQH
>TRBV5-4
ASSLSVHSGANVLT
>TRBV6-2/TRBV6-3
ASSPTGFTYGYT
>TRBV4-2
ASSQRRQAPQGYT
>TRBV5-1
ASSLDGTGANTGELF
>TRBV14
ASSQGATGRYGYT
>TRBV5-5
ASSLPPTDTQY
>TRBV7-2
ASSLWTRQTGELF
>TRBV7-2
ASSLVRGLDEKLF
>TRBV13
ASSEKTMRQGTRSYNSPLH
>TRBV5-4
ASSRTQPGLLSHNSPLH
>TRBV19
ASSIIGGTRGNTIY
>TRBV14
ASSHRGRLDTEAF
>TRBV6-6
ASNGQGTYNEQF
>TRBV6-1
ASSEALRGSRYYGYT
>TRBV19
ASSMGIADTQY
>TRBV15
ATSSGWGTEAF
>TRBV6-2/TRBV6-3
ASSRWAGRGNSIQY
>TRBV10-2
ASSYDRDQPQH